A selection of T cell receptor beta chains follows, all from one sample in a study of spatial heterogeneity in lung cancer. TCRdb reanalysed the 5' RACE reads using MiXCR and keeps one entry per CDR3 protein. The repertoire holds more than 35,000 distinct CDR3 sequences, around 5.5% seen once, with 29% in the top ten. The sample here was PBMCs, taken at surgery. The receptors here all came from a female donor with early-stage non-small cell lung cancer. The CDR3 runs from the conserved cysteine through the conserved F or W. The D gene is left open where the match is weak. Part of the rows lack a size; the others show once, few, many or a class for expanded clones.

d_gene: NA; j_gene: TRBJ1-5; abundance: NA; v_gene: TRBV7-2; CDR3nt: TGTGCCAGCAGCTTAGAGGGTTATAGCAATCAGCCCCAGCATTTT; CDR3aa: CASSLEGYSNQPQHF
d_gene: NA; j_gene: TRBJ1-1; abundance: many; v_gene: TRBV20-1; CDR3nt: TGCAGTGCTAGAGATCCGGTAACGGGGGACACTGAAGCTTTCTTT; CDR3aa: CSARDPVTGDTEAFF
d_gene: NA; j_gene: TRBJ1-2; abundance: many; v_gene: TRBV3-1; CDR3nt: TGTGCCAGCAGCCATTCGGACTCCGGGAGAGGTCTTGGCTACACCTTC; CDR3aa: CASSHSDSGRGLGYTF
d_gene: TRBD2; j_gene: TRBJ2-5; abundance: few; v_gene: TRBV7-9; CDR3nt: TGTGCCAGCAGTTTAGGACTAGCGGAAGAGACCCAGTACTTC; CDR3aa: CASSLGLAEETQYF
d_gene: TRBD1; j_gene: TRBJ1-6; abundance: NA; v_gene: TRBV5-6; CDR3nt: TGTGCCAGCAGCCCGGGACAGGCGGGCTCCTATAATTCACCCCTCCACTTT; CDR3aa: CASSPGQAGSYNSPLHF
d_gene: TRBD2; j_gene: TRBJ2-7; abundance: NA; v_gene: TRBV18; CDR3nt: TGTGCCAGCTCGGAGTCAAGCGGGACTCTCTACGAGCAGTACTTC; CDR3aa: CASSESSGTLYEQYF
d_gene: NA; j_gene: TRBJ1-3; abundance: many; v_gene: TRBV2; CDR3nt: TGTGCCAGCAGGAGGTCTTATTCTGGAAACACCATATATTTT; CDR3aa: CASRRSYSGNTIYF
d_gene: NA; j_gene: TRBJ1-4; abundance: many; v_gene: TRBV5-1; CDR3nt: TGCGCCAGCAGCTTGGGGCTTACGGCTAATGAAAAACTGTTTTTT; CDR3aa: CASSLGLTANEKLFF
d_gene: NA; j_gene: TRBJ1-1; abundance: many; v_gene: TRBV2; CDR3nt: TGTGCCAGCAGTGACGGCTGGGGCGAAACTGAAGCTTTCTTT; CDR3aa: CASSDGWGETEAFF
d_gene: TRBD2; j_gene: TRBJ2-1; abundance: NA; v_gene: TRBV6-5; CDR3nt: TGTGCCAGCAGTTACTCCGCGGCGGGAGCGACCTACAATGAGCAGTTCTTC; CDR3aa: CASSYSAAGATYNEQFF
d_gene: NA; j_gene: TRBJ1-5; abundance: many; v_gene: TRBV28; CDR3nt: TGTGCCAGCAGAATGGTGGGGAGTGGTTGGGATCAGCCCCAGCATTTT; CDR3aa: CASRMVGSGWDQPQHF
d_gene: NA; j_gene: TRBJ2-7; abundance: many; v_gene: TRBV7-9; CDR3nt: TGTGCCAGCAGCTTATATGGGGGCCCCGAGCAGTACTTC; CDR3aa: CASSLYGGPEQYF
d_gene: NA; j_gene: TRBJ1-2; abundance: many; v_gene: TRBV7-3; CDR3nt: TGTGCCAGCAGCTTATATGGAGGGGACCTTAACTATGGCTACACCTTC; CDR3aa: CASSLYGGDLNYGYTF
d_gene: NA; j_gene: TRBJ2-4; abundance: NA; v_gene: TRBV30; CDR3nt: TGTGCCCTCCTTTCAGTGGACAAAAACATTCAGTACTTC; CDR3aa: CALLSVDKNIQYF
d_gene: NA; j_gene: TRBJ1-1; abundance: many; v_gene: TRBV4-3; CDR3nt: TGCGCCAGCAGCCAAGATTGGGCGGCGATGAACACTGAAGCTTTCTTT; CDR3aa: CASSQDWAAMNTEAFF
d_gene: TRBD1; j_gene: TRBJ2-3; abundance: many; v_gene: TRBV6-6; CDR3nt: TGTGCCAGCTGGGACAGAAGCACAGATACGCAGTATTTT; CDR3aa: CASWDRSTDTQYF
d_gene: NA; j_gene: TRBJ1-1; abundance: few; v_gene: TRBV6-5; CDR3nt: TGTGCCAGCAGTTTACAGGGACCTTGGACTGAAGCTTTCTTT; CDR3aa: CASSLQGPWTEAFF
d_gene: TRBD1; j_gene: TRBJ2-2; abundance: many; v_gene: TRBV2; CDR3nt: TGTGCCAGCAGCCAGGGGGTCGGGGAGCTGTTTTTT; CDR3aa: CASSQGVGELFF
d_gene: NA; j_gene: TRBJ1-2; abundance: many; v_gene: TRBV6-6; CDR3nt: TGTGCCAGCAGCCAGACAGGAAACTATGGCTACACCTTC; CDR3aa: CASSQTGNYGYTF
d_gene: TRBD1; j_gene: TRBJ2-7; abundance: few; v_gene: TRBV2; CDR3nt: TGTGCCAGCAGGGCCACAGGGGAGGAGCAGTACTTC; CDR3aa: CASRATGEEQYF
d_gene: NA; j_gene: TRBJ1-1; abundance: many; v_gene: TRBV20-1; CDR3nt: TGCAGTGCTAGCCCAGTTGGAACTGAAGCTTTCTTT; CDR3aa: CSASPVGTEAFF
d_gene: NA; j_gene: TRBJ2-3; abundance: NA; v_gene: TRBV5-1; CDR3nt: TGCGCCAGCAGGGCGGGAACTAGCACAGATACGCAGTATTTT; CDR3aa: CASRAGTSTDTQYF
d_gene: NA; j_gene: TRBJ2-1; abundance: many; v_gene: TRBV28; CDR3nt: TGTGCCAGCAGCCTCCTCGGCGGCGGTGAGCAGTTCTTC; CDR3aa: CASSLLGGGEQFF
d_gene: NA; j_gene: TRBJ1-6; abundance: few; v_gene: TRBV20-1; CDR3nt: TGCAGTGCTAGAGCGGGGGGAGACAATTCACCCCTCCACTTT; CDR3aa: CSARAGGDNSPLHF
d_gene: NA; j_gene: TRBJ2-1; abundance: many; v_gene: TRBV6-2/TRBV6-3; CDR3nt: TGTGCCAGCAGTGGGTCGAGGTATTCCTACAATGAGCAGTTCTTC; CDR3aa: CASSGSRYSYNEQFF
d_gene: NA; j_gene: TRBJ2-7; abundance: many; v_gene: TRBV5-4; CDR3nt: TGTGCCAGCAGCTCAGGGACGGCCACTTACTACGAGCAGTACTTC; CDR3aa: CASSSGTATYYEQYF
d_gene: TRBD2; j_gene: TRBJ2-1; abundance: many; v_gene: TRBV5-1; CDR3nt: TGCGCCAGCAGCTCAGGACTAGCGGAGTACAATGAGCAGTTCTTC; CDR3aa: CASSSGLAEYNEQFF
d_gene: TRBD2; j_gene: TRBJ2-3; abundance: many; v_gene: TRBV7-8; CDR3nt: TGTGCCAGCAGCTTAGCCTCCTGGGCTAGCGGGAGACCCACAGATACGCAGTATTTT; CDR3aa: CASSLASWASGRPTDTQYF
d_gene: TRBD1; j_gene: TRBJ1-4; abundance: many; v_gene: TRBV28; CDR3nt: TGTGCCAGCAGTACTCCGGGACAGGGTAATGAAAAACTGTTTTTT; CDR3aa: CASSTPGQGNEKLFF
d_gene: TRBD2; j_gene: TRBJ2-1; abundance: many; v_gene: TRBV7-2; CDR3nt: TGTGCCAGCAGCTTGGAGGGACTAGCGGGGTATGGGGAGCAGTTCTTC; CDR3aa: CASSLEGLAGYGEQFF
d_gene: NA; j_gene: TRBJ2-3; abundance: NA; v_gene: TRBV5-1; CDR3nt: TGCGCCAGCAGCCGCAATGTGCGGGGATCCACAGATACGCAGTATTTT; CDR3aa: CASSRNVRGSTDTQYF
d_gene: NA; j_gene: TRBJ2-7; abundance: many; v_gene: TRBV4-3; CDR3nt: TGCGCCAGCAGCCTAGGAACCACAGACTACGAGCAGTACTTC; CDR3aa: CASSLGTTDYEQYF
d_gene: NA; j_gene: TRBJ2-5; abundance: few; v_gene: TRBV27; CDR3nt: TGTGCCAGCAGTTTATCGAATTCCGGGGAGACCCAGTACTTC; CDR3aa: CASSLSNSGETQYF
d_gene: NA; j_gene: TRBJ1-1; abundance: many; v_gene: TRBV20-1; CDR3nt: TGCAGTGCTAAGGTTTTCGCTGAAGCTTTCTTT; CDR3aa: CSAKVFAEAFF
d_gene: NA; j_gene: TRBJ1-2; abundance: many; v_gene: TRBV4-3; CDR3nt: TGCGCCAGCAGCCAAGGTCCAGACCTCTATGGCTACACCTTC; CDR3aa: CASSQGPDLYGYTF
d_gene: TRBD1; j_gene: TRBJ1-5; abundance: NA; v_gene: TRBV6-5; CDR3nt: TGTGCCAGCAGTGACAGGGGTTATAGCAATCAGCCCCAGCATTTT; CDR3aa: CASSDRGYSNQPQHF
d_gene: TRBD1; j_gene: TRBJ1-5; abundance: many; v_gene: TRBV7-9; CDR3nt: TGTGCCAGCAGCGCCGGGACAGTCTTCAATCAGCCCCAGCATTTT; CDR3aa: CASSAGTVFNQPQHF
d_gene: NA; j_gene: TRBJ1-5; abundance: many; v_gene: TRBV19; CDR3nt: TGTGCCAGTACCTCCCAGGCGCTCGAGGCCCCAGGGGATCAGCCCCAGCATTTT; CDR3aa: CASTSQALEAPGDQPQHF
d_gene: NA; j_gene: TRBJ2-5; abundance: few; v_gene: TRBV7-2; CDR3nt: TGTGCCAGCAGCTTAGCGTTAATGGGCGGAACCCAGTACTTC; CDR3aa: CASSLALMGGTQYF
d_gene: NA; j_gene: TRBJ2-3; abundance: many; v_gene: TRBV4-3; CDR3nt: TGCGCCAGCAGCCCCCGGAACGGCGGGAACGCAGATACGCAGTATTTT; CDR3aa: CASSPRNGGNADTQYF
d_gene: NA; j_gene: TRBJ2-3; abundance: NA; v_gene: TRBV19; CDR3nt: TGTGCCAGTCGACGGGGGCCGGAGACGCAGTATTTT; CDR3aa: CASRRGPETQYF
d_gene: NA; j_gene: TRBJ2-3; abundance: many; v_gene: TRBV20-1; CDR3nt: TGCAGTGCTGAGGACAGCCGCACAGATACGCAGTATTTT; CDR3aa: CSAEDSRTDTQYF
d_gene: NA; j_gene: TRBJ2-7; abundance: NA; v_gene: TRBV11-2; CDR3nt: TGTGCCAGCAGCTCCGGGGCCTACGAGCAGTACTTC; CDR3aa: CASSSGAYEQYF
d_gene: NA; j_gene: TRBJ1-3; abundance: many; v_gene: TRBV7-9; CDR3nt: TGTGCCAGCAGCTTGACTATGGGGGGCTCTGGAAACACCATATATTTT; CDR3aa: CASSLTMGGSGNTIYF
d_gene: NA; j_gene: TRBJ2-5; abundance: NA; v_gene: TRBV27; CDR3nt: TGTGCCAGCAGACGGGACATCTACGAGACCCAGTACTTC; CDR3aa: CASRRDIYETQYF
d_gene: NA; j_gene: TRBJ2-1; abundance: many; v_gene: TRBV11-3; CDR3nt: TGTGCCAGCAGCTTAGGCGGGATGATTGACAATGAGCAGTTCTTC; CDR3aa: CASSLGGMIDNEQFF
d_gene: NA; j_gene: TRBJ1-4; abundance: many; v_gene: TRBV3-1; CDR3nt: TGTGCCAGCAGCCACCTGGTCCTTGCAACTAATGAAAAACTGTTTTTT; CDR3aa: CASSHLVLATNEKLFF